This paragraph covers one TCR beta chain sequence. The record originates from a study of T cell responses to AZD1222 COVID-19 vaccine. Libraries were prepared by immunoSEQ multiplex PCR; TCRdb keeps only in-frame clonotypes and omits some of them. This table has 80,000 to 85,000 clones, 75% to 95% appearing once. The sequence was collected from an adult who received the AZD1222 COVID-19 vaccine. Sequences were derived from peripheral blood, sampled 28 days after the second AZD1222 dose.

The CDR3 protein is CASSLGASGRAEEQFF. The CDR3 DNA reads as TGTGCCAGCAGCTTAGGGGCTAGCGGGAGGGCCGAGGAGCAGTTCTTC. The gene calls are TRBV11-2 and TRBJ2-1, with 12 bases that match TRBD2. This CDR3 is 16 amino acids long. The V gene's germline CDR1 is SGHAT and CDR2 FQNNGV. V trimming: 1 base; J trimming: 10 bases; junction bases outside the gene matches: 8.